This T cell receptor (beta chain) is drawn from a study of blood T cell repertoires in COVID-19. Trimming cost V 2 bases and J 0 bases, with 6 bases left between them. The CDR3 spans 15 residues. The germline gives CDR1 SGHNT, CDR2 YYREEE (reference sequence). Here immunoSEQ multiplex PCR was the method, and the copy in TCRdb shows in-frame clones only, minus some. The data contain roughly 140,000 clones, about 90% of them singletons. Sequenced: peripheral blood. The chain links TRBV5-4 to TRBJ2-6; D remains unclear. The receptor was derived from a woman aged 55-69 years with active or convalescent COVID-19. CDR3 residues: CASSFHGSGANVLTF. For the CDR3, the DNA is TGTGCCAGCAGCTTCCACGGCTCTGGGGCCAACGTCCTGACTTTC. Full variable domain (remainder filled in from reference TRBV5-4 and TRBJ2-6): ETGVTQSPTHLIKTRGQQVTLRCSSQSGHNTVSWYQQALGQGPQFIFQYYREEENGRGNFPPRFSGLQFPNYSSELNVNALELDDSALYLCASSFHGSGANVLTFGAGSRLTVL.